This TCR beta chain came from a study of early T cells in non-severe SARS-CoV-2 infection. Study background: Unsorted whole blood bulk RNA was sequenced, with unpaired chains.

This clonotype was counted a few times. Its target is unknown. One junction end does not reproduce the germline sequence, and a read error may be involved. Attached unique molecular identifiers marked individual cDNA molecules. TCRdb ran MiXCR on the 5' RACE reads and lists one entry per CDR3 protein. Altogether roughly 90,000 distinct CDR3 sequences are present, 14% being singletons, with the ten largest covering about 6%. CDR3 size: 11 residues. Per germline, CDR1 SEHNR and CDR2 FQNEAQ (reference sequence). Study findings and constraints: Comparison of clonotypes with VDJdb favored anti-spike CD8 responses while missing private and CD4 specificities.

The sequence derives from an adult who was a healthcare worker with PCR-confirmed SARS-CoV-2 infection or an uninfected control (not recorded which). This sequence joins TRBV7-9 and TRBJ1-5; D call uncertain. Sequencing input: whole blood. CDR3 loop: CVSSSTRTQHF. The DNA of the CDR3 is TGTGTCAGCAGCTCCACTCGCACCCAGCATTTT.